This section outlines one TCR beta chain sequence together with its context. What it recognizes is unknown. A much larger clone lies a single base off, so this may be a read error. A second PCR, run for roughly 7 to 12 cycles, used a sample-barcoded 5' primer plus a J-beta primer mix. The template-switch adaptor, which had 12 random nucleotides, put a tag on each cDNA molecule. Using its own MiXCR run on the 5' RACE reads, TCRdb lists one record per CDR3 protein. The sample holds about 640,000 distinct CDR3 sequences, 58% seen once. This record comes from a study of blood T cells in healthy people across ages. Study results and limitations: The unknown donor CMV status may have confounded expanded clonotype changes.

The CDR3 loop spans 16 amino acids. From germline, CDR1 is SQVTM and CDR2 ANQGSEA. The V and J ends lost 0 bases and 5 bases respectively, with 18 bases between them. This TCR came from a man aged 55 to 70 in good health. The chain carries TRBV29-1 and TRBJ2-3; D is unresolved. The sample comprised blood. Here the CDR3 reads CSVEEPGRFGIDTQYF. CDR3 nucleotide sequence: TGCAGCGTTGAAGAGCCCGGAAGGTTCGGCATAGATACGCAGTATTTT.